This T cell receptor (beta chain) was identified in a study of blood T cell repertoires in COVID-19. This CDR3 region has 14 residues. Germline loops: CDR1 MNHEY, CDR2 SMNVEV (reference sequence). V was pared by 1 base and J by 5 bases, with 9 bases between. The authors' processing: Reference gene primer amplification gave nucleated cell count estimates. The repertoire was sequenced with immunoSEQ multiplex PCR; TCRdb's copy has only in-frame clones and lacks some. V, J and clone size are those of that table, while D and trimming were read from the DNA. Of roughly 260,000 clones listed, around 89% are singletons.

This clonotype was obtained from a man aged 55 to 70 who had recovered from COVID-19. V is TRBV27 and J is TRBJ1-5; maybe TRBD1 (6 bases). The sequenced sample consisted of peripheral blood. In DNA form, the CDR3 reads TGTGCCAGCAGTTTATTGCCAGGGGATCAGCCCCAGCATTTT. Encoded protein: CASSLLPGDQPQHF.